This T cell receptor beta chain appears in the sequencing data of a study of OX40 agonist ivuxolimab in advanced cancers. The table came from immunoSEQ multiplex PCR; TCRdb's copy has only in-frame clones and leaves some out. In the table there are more than 15,000 clones, 85% to 90% of which are singletons. Germline loops: CDR1 KGHSH, CDR2 LQKENI. Trimming left V 6 bases short and J 4 bases short, with 19 bases between. The CDR3 totals 16 residues. The source material was CD4+ or CD8+ T cells sorted from blood, sampled in a trial of the OX40 agonist ivuxolimab. The chain has TRBV18 and TRBJ2-1; TRBD2 might be the D (6 bases). The receptor was derived from an adult with an advanced solid tumor such as melanoma, head and neck, liver or kidney cancer. CDR3 nucleotide sequence: TGTGCCAGCTCGCTGGGTGACGGGGGTGCATACAATGAGCAGTTCTTC. Its translation is CASSLGDGGAYNEQFF.